A selection of T cell receptor beta chains follows, all from one sample in a study of siplizumab effects on memory and regulatory T cells. Sequencing used immunoSEQ multiplex PCR; TCRdb keeps in-frame clones, though not all of them. The sample gives about 87,000 clones, about 91% of which show up once; over 1.5% is in the top ten. Sequences were obtained from Tregs sorted from blood. Receptors originate from a human donor in good health. Each CDR3 is given with its conserved first and last residue. Fields, in order: J gene, V gene, CDR3 protein.

j_call: TRBJ2-5; v_call: TRBV5-1; cdr3_aa: CASSLTGAEAQYF
j_call: TRBJ2-6; v_call: TRBV4-3; cdr3_aa: CASSQAPGTGHASSSGANVLTF
j_call: TRBJ2-3; v_call: TRBV7-2; cdr3_aa: CASSLWPGTARTDTQYF
j_call: TRBJ1-5; v_call: TRBV19; cdr3_aa: CAIQDGTNQPQHF
j_call: TRBJ1-1; v_call: TRBV28; cdr3_aa: CASGVFNTEAFF
j_call: TRBJ2-1; v_call: TRBV5-4; cdr3_aa: CASSPGGGFNEQFF
j_call: TRBJ2-3; v_call: TRBV5-1; cdr3_aa: CASSPSGGSTDTQYF
j_call: TRBJ2-3; v_call: TRBV5-6; cdr3_aa: CASSLLAGVGTDTQYF
j_call: TRBJ2-7; v_call: TRBV5-5; cdr3_aa: CASSFLESYEQYF
j_call: TRBJ2-3; v_call: TRBV9; cdr3_aa: CASSEGAGVVSDTQYF